The 14 T cell receptor beta chains below all came from one sample that was sequenced in a study of spatial heterogeneity in lung cancer. Documented time point: blood at routine non-recurrence follow-up after resection. TCRdb re-analysed the 5' RACE reads in MiXCR, keeping a single row per CDR3 protein. The repertoire holds fewer than 50,000 distinct CDR3 sequences, with 8% to 11% as singletons. The specimen comprised PBMCs, sampled at follow-up. Receptors originate from a female donor with early-stage non-small cell lung cancer.

This clonotype occurred many times. The chain carries TRBV20-1 and TRBJ1-1; D might be TRBD1 (5 bases). Germline lookup yields CDR1 DFQATT and CDR2 SNEGSKA (reference sequence). The CDR3 length is 13 residues. Trimming shortened V by 3 bases and J by 1 base, and 9 bases separated the two germline ends. The CDR3 coding sequence is TGCAGTGCTAGGCCGGGGGGGAACACTGAAGCTTTCTTT. This encodes CSARPGGNTEAFF.

The chain combines TRBV29-1 with TRBJ1-5; 9 bases agree with TRBD1. J was trimmed by 0 bases and V by 6 bases; bases with no gene match: 6. There are 15 residues in the CDR3. Germline-derived CDR1 and CDR2 are SQVTM and ANQGSEA. CDR3 nucleotide sequence: TGCAGCGTAGGACAGGGGTCGGGTAGCAATCAGCCCCAGCATTTT. It encodes CSVGQGSGSNQPQHF.

This clonotype was found many times. This chain links TRBV11-1 with TRBJ2-7, with 13 bases fitting TRBD2. This CDR3 is built from 15 residues. V gave up 5 bases and J gave up 0 bases; unmatched junction bases: 1. CDR1 is SGHAT and CDR2 is FQDESV in the germline V gene (reference sequence). As DNA, the CDR3 is TGTGCCAGCAGCCGGACTAGCGGGGGCTCCTACGAGCAGTACTTC. It translates to CASSRTSGGSYEQYF. Drawing the rest from reference TRBV11-1 and TRBJ2-7, the complete variable domain is EAEVAQSPRYKITEKSQAVAFWCDPISGHATLYWYRQILGQGPELLVQFQDESVVDDSQLPKDRFSAERLKGVDSTLKIQPAELGDSAMYLCASSRTSGGSYEQYFGPGTRLTVT.

Only a few counts were recorded for this clonotype. V gene TRBV28 combines with J gene TRBJ1-3; 10 bases map to TRBD1. V dropped 8 bases and J dropped 2; count of bases not matched to a gene: 6. This CDR3 region has 15 residues. Germline V CDR1 and CDR2: MDHEN, SYDVKM. CDR3 nucleotides: TGTGCCAGCGACAGGGGGCGATTTCCTGGAAACACCATATATTTT. It encodes CASDRGRFPGNTIYF. Complete variable domain (other parts from reference TRBV28 and TRBJ1-3): DVKVTQSSRYLVKRTGEKVFLECVQDMDHENMFWYRQDPGLGLRLIYFSYDVKMKEKGDIPEGYSVSREKKERFSLILESASTNQTSMYLCASDRGRFPGNTIYFGEGSWLTVV.

This clonotype was observed a few times. The CDR3 region has the DNA TGCGCCAGCAGCCCCGTCGGGGGTGGCAATCAGCCCCAGCATTTT. Translation: CASSPVGGGNQPQHF. The V call is TRBV5-1, the J call TRBJ1-5; D is perhaps TRBD1 (5 bases). V was trimmed by 4 bases and J by 2 bases, leaving 13 bases between them. Germline CDR1 is SGHRS and CDR2 is YFSETQ. CDR3 length: 15 amino acids.

This clonotype has ten or more counts. The chain has TRBV9 and TRBJ2-3; D remains unclear. Germline V gene data show CDR1 as SGDLS and CDR2 as YYNGEE. V was pared by 0 bases and J by 3 bases, with 5 bases between. The CDR3 consists of 13 residues. The CDR3 DNA is TGTGCCAGCAGCGTAGTCAGTACAGATACGCAGTATTTT. This gives the protein CASSVVSTDTQYF.

The chain has TRBV2 and TRBJ1-2; D remains unclear. Germline lookup yields CDR1 SNHLY and CDR2 FYNNEI. The CDR3 loop spans 12 amino acids. Between the trimmed V and J ends, which lost 6 bases and 8 bases, there was a span of 13 bases. The CDR3 DNA follows: TGTGCCAGCAGGTGGGGTTCAAGGGGCTACACCTTC. This translates into CASRWGSRGYTF.

Ten or more counts support this clonotype. The V gene is TRBV11-2, the J gene TRBJ2-1; D is ambiguous. Trimming left V 1 base short and J 4 bases short, with 8 bases between. The CDR3 is made up of 14 amino acids. Germline V gene lookup returns CDR1 SGHAT and CDR2 FQNNGV. CDR3 sequence (DNA): TGTGCCAGCAGCTTAGGCGGTCGGTACAATGAGCAGTTCTTC. Its translation is CASSLGGRYNEQFF. Based on the CDR3 plus reference TRBV11-2 and TRBJ2-1, the full variable domain is EAGVAQSPRYKIIEKRQSVAFWCNPISGHATLYWYQQILGQGPKLLIQFQNNGVVDDSQLPKDRFSAERLKGVDSTLKIQPAKLEDSAVYLCASSLGGRYNEQFFGPGTRLTVL.

Here the CDR3 DNA reads TGTGCCAGTAGCTCTTTCAGGGGGCGCGTCTCTGACAACTATGGCTACACCTTC. Translated: CASSSFRGRVSDNYGYTF. The V call is TRBV19, the J call TRBJ1-2; TRBD1 matches 8 bases. Unmatched junction bases numbered 17, after V lost 6 bases and J lost 2 bases. The CDR3 has 18 residues. Germline V gene lookup returns CDR1 LNHDA and CDR2 SQIVND (reference sequence). The complete variable domain, with remaining parts taken from reference TRBV19 and TRBJ1-2, reads DGGITQSPKYLFRKEGQNVTLSCEQNLNHDAMYWYRQDPGQGLRLIYYSQIVNDFQKGDIAEGYSVSREKKESFPLTVTSAQKNPTAFYLCASSSFRGRVSDNYGYTFGSGTRLTVV.

At least ten counts were recorded for this clonotype. This chain uses TRBV30 with TRBJ2-1; 7 bases map to TRBD1. The CDR3 loop spans 14 amino acids. CDR1 is GTSNPN, CDR2 SVGIG, per germline (reference sequence). V gave up 5 bases and J gave up 10 bases; unmatched junction bases: 14. The CDR3 spells CAWGSGQLIPEQFF. Here the CDR3 DNA reads TGTGCCTGGGGGTCGGGACAGCTAATACCCGAGCAGTTCTTC.

The V and J genes are TRBV29-1 and TRBJ2-1; D gene unclear. The CDR3 consists of 13 residues. Germline CDR1 is SQVTM and CDR2 is ANQGSEA. Trimming cost V 3 bases and J 6 bases, with 12 bases left between them. Here the CDR3 reads CSVETGLGNEQFF. CDR3 coding DNA: TGCAGCGTTGAGACGGGCCTAGGCAATGAGCAGTTCTTC.

This clonotype appeared many times. The chain joins TRBV5-1 to TRBJ2-7, with a tentative D call TRBD1 (6 bases). Germline V lookup: CDR1 SGHRS, CDR2 YFSETQ. The CDR3 consists of 15 residues. V was pared by 0 bases and J by 2 bases, with 12 bases between. The CDR3 sequence: CASSLARGSAYEQYF. Here the CDR3 DNA reads TGCGCCAGCAGCTTGGCCAGGGGCTCAGCCTACGAGCAGTACTTC.

The chain joins TRBV4-2 to TRBJ2-7; D may correspond to TRBD1 or TRBD2 (5 bases each). The CDR3 sequence is 15 residues long. Between the trimmed V and J ends, which lost 0 bases and 3 bases, there was a span of 12 bases. Germline assignment: CDR1 LGHNA and CDR2 YNFKEQ. CDR3 residues: CASSQDETDYYEQYF. As DNA, the CDR3 is TGTGCCAGCAGCCAAGACGAGACAGACTACTACGAGCAGTACTTC.

This clonotype was picked up many times. The chain combines TRBV4-1 with TRBJ2-3; TRBD2 matches at 9 bases. The CDR3 covers 17 residues. Germline V gives CDR1 MGHRA, CDR2 YSYEKL. J gave up 2 bases and V 4 bases, and 10 bases lay outside the gene matches. The DNA of the CDR3 is TGCGCCAGCAGCCCCGTCAATCTAGCGGGGTTCACAGATACGCAGTATTTT. Residues: CASSPVNLAGFTDTQYF.